Included here is one TCR beta chain sequence, with context. With random hexamers, 0.5 to 1 ug RNA was reverse transcribed. The immunoSEQ assay covered 54 Vbeta and 13 Jbeta segments for CDR3. MiXCR, applied by TCRdb to the immunoSEQ multiplex PCR reads, yields one record per CDR3 protein. The profile covers about 300,000 distinct CDR3 sequences, with 85% appearing a single time and roughly 0.21% taken by the ten largest. This entry comes from a study of CD8 T cells in Susac syndrome. TCR beta sequences were obtained from blood CD8+ and CD4+ T cells. Relapsing-remitting disease, either stable or active, was present in the treatment-naive patients who were the multiple sclerosis controls. TEMRA cells were FACS-enriched, and CD8+ and CD4+ T cells were isolated negatively. The CDR3 length is 13 residues. CDR1 and CDR2 from the germline V gene are MDHEN and SYDVKM. V was pared by 6 bases and J by 3 bases, with 11 bases between.

This chain uses TRBV28 with TRBJ1-2; D gene unclear. Sequenced input: CD8+ T cells from PBMCs. The receptor comes from a human donor with multiple sclerosis. For the CDR3, the DNA is TGTGCCAGCAGCCTAAAGATTTACTATGGCTACACCTTC. As protein: CASSLKIYYGYTF.